This TCR beta chain originates from a study of human T cells and chemical hapten exposure. Study details: Chiefly female patients presented with alopecia areata, totalis or universalis. Study results and caveats: Large CDR3 similarity clusters arose significantly more often from expanded TCRs than from controls. The donors suffered from alopecia, so their immune response may not match that of healthy people.

This clonotype appeared a few times. Its antigen is currently unknown. Time point indicated: pre-sensitization, week 0. The treatment: therapeutic diphenylcyclopropenone sensitization with weekly scalp DPC. Trimming removed 3 bases from V and 1 base from J, with 10 bases in between. The germline gives CDR1 SGHTA, CDR2 FQGNSA. This CDR3 is 14 amino acids long. For the library, individual cDNA molecules each received unique molecular identifiers. TCRdb used MiXCR to reprocess the RACE reads, holding one entry per CDR3 protein. The sample yields fewer than 140,000 distinct CDR3 sequences, around 10% seen once.

Sequences were derived from whole blood, sampled in connection with sensitization to the hapten diphenylcyclopropenone (DPC). This receptor was identified in a woman aged 45-65 years with alopecia areata. Some clones in this sample may be carry-over from other donors' samples. This chain links TRBV7-2 with TRBJ2-7; D is perhaps TRBD2 (5 bases). The CDR3 coding sequence is TGTGCCAGCAGCTTCGCACTAGAATCCTACGAGCAGTACTTC. Encoded protein: CASSFALESYEQYF.